This T cell receptor (beta chain) was sequenced in a study of T cells in localized non-small cell lung cancer (dated by TCRdb to the early 2020s). In the study overall: The study analyzed T cell repertoires of 200 to 250 early-stage NSCLC patients, comparing tumors and uninvolved tumor-adjacent lungs. A mean age of about 66 years was recorded for the NSCLC patients, of whom 129 were male and about 100 were female. All 250 or so NSCLC patients in the cohort were treatment-naive and had localized lung tumors that were resected. What the authors observed across the whole study: Because multi-region sequencing of the tumors was not done, intratumor heterogeneity could not be ruled out. Longer overall survival was associated with higher T cell density in blood, whereas shorter survival was associated with higher clonality in adjacent lung. Uninvolved tumor-adjacent lung showed the highest T cell clonality, higher than tumor, which suggests more focused antigenic responses in the uninvolved tumor-adjacent lung. A median of approximately 55 of the top 100 tumor clones were detected in paired uninvolved adjacent lung, and 25 to 35 of these tumor clones were also found among the top 100 clones of the paired uninvolved adjacent lung. Since the design was exploratory, TCR variables were selected using unadjusted p-values with no false-discovery rate correction.

CDR1 is given as MNHGY and CDR2 as SAAAGT, both from the germline V gene. The CDR3 holds 14 amino acids from the cysteine to the phenylalanine. Here the CDR3 DNA is all that survives: 42 bases in frame from base 1. Between the V and J ends, shortened by 6 bases and 1 base respectively, the junction contains 10 bases. This clone is categorized as medium-sized (0.01 to 0.1%). Its antigen is unknown. Base qualities are missing; no much larger clone stands one base away. The immunoSEQ Assay was used to sequence TCR beta CDR3 regions from DNA. Per the original workflow: To compute T cell density, TCR beta template counts were normalized to usable DNA, which was estimated by amplifying housekeeping genes. Using the preseqR package, richness was estimated by extrapolating to 120,000 templates for tissue samples and 400,000 templates for PBMC samples. Clonality was defined by subtracting Pielou's evenness from one. Tissue-enriched TCRs were identified through differential abundance testing performed on productive amino-acid clonotypes, with a minimum total count of 5 and an alpha of 0.1. The Jaccard Index and the Morisita Overlap Index were used to measure how much the repertoires overlapped between compartments. GLIPH clustered TCR beta CDR3s with public tetramer-defined viral CDR3s; viral motifs required at least three viral sequences plus V-gene enrichment. TCRdb obtained this table from immuneACCESS and retained in-frame rearrangements with V and J assigned. These tables miss some clones; where compared with another copy, unresolved V genes account for less than half of the shortfall, and the remainder is unexplained. The V and J calls and clone size were taken over from that table, and D and trimming were inferred from the DNA. Here the sample has about 2,000 clones; around 22% occur a single time. Clones ranked in the top ten supply 8.5% to 10% of the sample.

Uninvolved adjacent lung was obtained at least 2 cm from the tumor margin, and the absence of atypia was confirmed by two independent pathologists. At diagnosis, peripheral blood, uninvolved tumor-adjacent lung and tumor were collected and stored as a combination of fresh-frozen and FFPE material. The source was normal lung tissue next to the tumor, collected before any cancer treatment. The clonotype was recovered from a male donor aged 60 or older with stage I lung adenocarcinoma. The chain is made from TRBV6-8 and TRBJ1-3, with TRBD1 as a weak D call on 5 bases. The CDR3 protein: CASRGTASGNTIYF. The DNA sequence reads TGTGCCAGCAGAGGGACCGCGTCTGGAAACACCATATATTTT.